This record concerns one T cell receptor (beta chain) sequence. Unmatched junction bases numbered 8, after V lost 5 bases and J lost 0 bases. The germline V gene encodes CDR1 LNHDA and CDR2 SQIVND (reference sequence). The CDR3 is 16 amino acids. Per the study methods: From reference gene primer amplification, estimates of nucleated cell counts were derived. Assay: immunoSEQ multiplex PCR; the TCRdb copy retains only in-frame clones and omits some. V and J calls and clone size are given by that table; D and trimming were obtained from the DNA. The table shows fewer than 650,000 clones, with about 88% occurring only once. This sample was taken from a study of blood T cell repertoires in COVID-19. Study as a whole: COVID-19 samples from acute and convalescent phases originated in the United States, Italy and Spain.

The source is a woman between 45 and 60 years old with COVID-19, enrolled during active disease. The chain carries TRBV19 and TRBJ2-3, with 7 bases lining up with TRBD1. The specimen sequenced was peripheral blood. For the CDR3, the DNA is TGTGCCAGTAGTCCCCGACAGGGAACTAGCACAGATACGCAGTATTTT. Translated, it gives CASSPRQGTSTDTQYF.